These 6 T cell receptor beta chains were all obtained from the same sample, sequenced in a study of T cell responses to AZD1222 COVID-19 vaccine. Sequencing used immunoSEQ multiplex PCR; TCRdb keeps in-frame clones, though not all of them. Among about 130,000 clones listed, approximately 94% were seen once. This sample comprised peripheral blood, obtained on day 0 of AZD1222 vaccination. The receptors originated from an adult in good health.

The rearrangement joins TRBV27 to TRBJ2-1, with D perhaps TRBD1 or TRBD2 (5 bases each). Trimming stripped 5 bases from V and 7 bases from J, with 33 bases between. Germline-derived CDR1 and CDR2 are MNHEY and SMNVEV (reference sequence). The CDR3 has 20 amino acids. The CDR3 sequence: CASSRSYLPGTASRSNEQFF. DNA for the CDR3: TGTGCCAGCAGTCGTAGTTACCTCCCCGGGACCGCTTCGAGATCGAATGAGCAGTTCTTC.

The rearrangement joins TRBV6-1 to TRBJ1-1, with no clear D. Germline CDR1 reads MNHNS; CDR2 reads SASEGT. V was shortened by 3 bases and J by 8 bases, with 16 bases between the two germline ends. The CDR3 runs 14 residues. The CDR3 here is CASSEPGWTEEAFF. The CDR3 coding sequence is TGTGCCAGCAGTGAGCCGGGGTGGACTGAGGAAGCTTTCTTT.

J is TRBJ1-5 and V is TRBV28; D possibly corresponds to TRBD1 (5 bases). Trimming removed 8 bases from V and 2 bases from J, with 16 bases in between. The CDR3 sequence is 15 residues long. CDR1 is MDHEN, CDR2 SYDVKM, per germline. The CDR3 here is CASYRPGGGNQPQHF. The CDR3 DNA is TGTGCCAGCTACCGGCCGGGGGGAGGCAATCAGCCCCAGCATTTT. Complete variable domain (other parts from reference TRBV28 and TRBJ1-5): DVKVTQSSRYLVKRTGEKVFLECVQDMDHENMFWYRQDPGLGLRLIYFSYDVKMKEKGDIPEGYSVSREKKERFSLILESASTNQTSMYLCASYRPGGGNQPQHFGDGTRLSIL.

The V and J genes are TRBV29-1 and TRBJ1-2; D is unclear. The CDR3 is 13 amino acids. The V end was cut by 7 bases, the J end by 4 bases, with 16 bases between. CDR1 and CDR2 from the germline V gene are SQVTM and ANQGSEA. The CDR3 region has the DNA TGCAGCGGGCCGCGGAGGGAAAGCTATGGCTACACCTTC. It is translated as CSGPRRESYGYTF. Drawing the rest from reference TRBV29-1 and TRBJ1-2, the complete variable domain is SAVISQKPSRDICQRGTSLTIQCQVDSQVTMMFWYRQQPGQSLTLIATANQGSEATYESGFVIDKFPISRPNLTFSTLTVSNMSPEDSSIYLCSGPRRESYGYTFGSGTRLTVV.

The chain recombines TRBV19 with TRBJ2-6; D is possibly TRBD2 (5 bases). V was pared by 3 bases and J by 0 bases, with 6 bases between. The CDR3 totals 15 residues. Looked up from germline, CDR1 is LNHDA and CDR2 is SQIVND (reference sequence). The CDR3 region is CASSIRGSGANVLTF. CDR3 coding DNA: TGTGCCAGTAGTATTCGGGGCTCTGGGGCCAACGTCCTGACTTTC.

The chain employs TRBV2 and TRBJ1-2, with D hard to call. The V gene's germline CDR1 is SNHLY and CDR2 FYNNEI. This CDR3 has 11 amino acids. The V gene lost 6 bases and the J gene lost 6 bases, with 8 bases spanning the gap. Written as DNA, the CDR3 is TGTGCCAGCAGAGGGTGGAATGGCTACACCTTC. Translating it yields CASRGWNGYTF. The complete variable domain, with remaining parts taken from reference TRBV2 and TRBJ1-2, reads EPEVTQTPSHQVTQMGQEVILRCVPISNHLYFYWYRQILGQKVEFLVSFYNNEISEKSEIFDDQFSVERPDGSNFTLKIRSTKLEDSAMYFCASRGWNGYTFGSGTRLTVV.